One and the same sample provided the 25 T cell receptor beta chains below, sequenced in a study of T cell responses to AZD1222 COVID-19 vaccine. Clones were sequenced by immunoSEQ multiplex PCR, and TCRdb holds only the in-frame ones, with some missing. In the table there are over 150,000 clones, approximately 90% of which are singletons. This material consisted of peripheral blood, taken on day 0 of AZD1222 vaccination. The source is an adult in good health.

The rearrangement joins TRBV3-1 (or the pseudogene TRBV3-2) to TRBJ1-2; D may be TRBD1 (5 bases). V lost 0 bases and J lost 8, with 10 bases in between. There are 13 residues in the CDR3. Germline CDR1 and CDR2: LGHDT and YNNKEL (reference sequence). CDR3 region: CASSQDKGSGYTF. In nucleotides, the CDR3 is TGTGCCAGCAGCCAAGATAAGGGGAGCGGCTACACCTTC.

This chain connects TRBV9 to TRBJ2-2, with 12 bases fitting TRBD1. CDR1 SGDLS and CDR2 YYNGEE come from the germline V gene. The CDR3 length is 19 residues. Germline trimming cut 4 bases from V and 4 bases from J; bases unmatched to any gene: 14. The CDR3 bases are TGTGCCAGCAGCCCGCGGCCGGGACAGGGGGCGCAGGGCACCGGGGAGCTGTTTTTT. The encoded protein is CASSPRPGQGAQGTGELFF.

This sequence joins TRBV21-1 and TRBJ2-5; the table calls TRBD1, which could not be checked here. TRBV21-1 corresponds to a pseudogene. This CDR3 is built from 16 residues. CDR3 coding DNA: TGTGCCAGCAGCAAAGTACCAGGGGGCGCCCGGGAGACCCAGTACTTC. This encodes CASSKVPGGARETQYF.

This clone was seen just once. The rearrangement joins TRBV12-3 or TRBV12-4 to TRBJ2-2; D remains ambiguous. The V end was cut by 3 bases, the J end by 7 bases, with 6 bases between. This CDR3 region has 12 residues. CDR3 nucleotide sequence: TGTGCCAGCAGTTTTTTGGTCGGGGAGCTGTTTTTT. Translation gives CASSFLVGELFF.

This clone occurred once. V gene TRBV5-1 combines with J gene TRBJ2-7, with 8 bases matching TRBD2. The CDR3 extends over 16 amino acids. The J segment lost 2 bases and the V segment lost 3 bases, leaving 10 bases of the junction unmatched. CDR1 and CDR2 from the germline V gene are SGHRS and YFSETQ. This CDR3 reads CASSSLLAGQAYEQYF. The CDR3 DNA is TGCGCCAGCAGCTCCCTTTTAGCGGGGCAAGCCTACGAGCAGTACTTC.

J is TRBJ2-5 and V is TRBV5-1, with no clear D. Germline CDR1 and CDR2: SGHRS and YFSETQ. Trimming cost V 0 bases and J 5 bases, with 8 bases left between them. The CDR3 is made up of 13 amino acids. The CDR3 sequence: CASSLVGSETQYF. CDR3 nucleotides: TGCGCCAGCAGCTTGGTCGGGTCGGAGACCCAGTACTTC.

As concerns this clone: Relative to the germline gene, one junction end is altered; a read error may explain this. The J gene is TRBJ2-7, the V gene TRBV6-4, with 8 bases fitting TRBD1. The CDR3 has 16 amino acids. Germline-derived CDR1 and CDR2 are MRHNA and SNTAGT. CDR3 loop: CASSDSIGQGSNEQYF. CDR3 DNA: TGTGCCAGTAGTGACTCCATAGGACAGGGCAGTAACGAGCAGTACTTC.

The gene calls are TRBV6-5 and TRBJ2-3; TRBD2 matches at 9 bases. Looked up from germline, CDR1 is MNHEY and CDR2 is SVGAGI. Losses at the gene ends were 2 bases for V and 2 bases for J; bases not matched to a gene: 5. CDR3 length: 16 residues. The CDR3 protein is CASSYRRGGATDTQYF. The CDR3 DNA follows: TGTGCCAGCAGTTACCGGCGCGGGGGGGCCACAGATACGCAGTATTTT.

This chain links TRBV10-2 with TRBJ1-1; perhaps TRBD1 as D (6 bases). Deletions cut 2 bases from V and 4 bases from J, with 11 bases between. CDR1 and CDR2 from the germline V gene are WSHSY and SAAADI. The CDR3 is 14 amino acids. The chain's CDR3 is CASSETLDSTEAFF. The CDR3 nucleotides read TGCGCCAGCAGTGAGACCCTGGACAGCACTGAAGCTTTCTTT.

CDR3 sequence: CASSTGNTIYF. In DNA, the CDR3 is TGTGCCAGCAGTACAGGAAACACCATATATTTT. The genes are TRBV2 and TRBJ1-3, with no clear D. Germline CDR1 SNHLY, CDR2 FYNNEI. V was clipped by 5 bases and J by 4 bases, with 3 bases between them. CDR3 length: 11 amino acids.

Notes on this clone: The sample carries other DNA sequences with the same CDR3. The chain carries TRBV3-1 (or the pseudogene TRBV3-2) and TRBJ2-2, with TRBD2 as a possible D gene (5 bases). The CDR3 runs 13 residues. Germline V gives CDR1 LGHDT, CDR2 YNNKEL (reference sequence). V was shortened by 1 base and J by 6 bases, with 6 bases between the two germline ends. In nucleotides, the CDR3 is TGTGCCAGCAGCCAAGCGGGGTCCGGGGAGCTGTTTTTT. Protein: CASSQAGSGELFF.

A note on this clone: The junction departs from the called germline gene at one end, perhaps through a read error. CDR3 bases: TGTGCCAGCAGTCACTCCCGCACAGATACGCAGTATTTT. Residues: CASSHSRTDTQYF. The gene calls are TRBV6-2 or TRBV6-3 and TRBJ2-3; D remains unclear. The CDR3 length is 13 residues. CDR1 and CDR2 (germline): MNHEY, SVGEGT.

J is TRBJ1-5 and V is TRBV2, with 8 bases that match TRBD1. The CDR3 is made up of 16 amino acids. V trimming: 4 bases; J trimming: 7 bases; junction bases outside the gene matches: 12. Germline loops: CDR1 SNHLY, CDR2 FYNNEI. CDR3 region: CASSVGIQGGRQPQHF. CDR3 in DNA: TGTGCCAGCAGTGTGGGGATACAGGGGGGGCGGCAGCCCCAGCATTTT.

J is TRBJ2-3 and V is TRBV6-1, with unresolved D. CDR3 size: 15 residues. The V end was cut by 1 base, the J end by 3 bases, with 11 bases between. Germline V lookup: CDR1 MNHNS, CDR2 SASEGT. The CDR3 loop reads CASSEGARRTDTQYF. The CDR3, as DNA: TGTGCCAGCAGTGAAGGGGCCCGGCGGACAGATACGCAGTATTTT.

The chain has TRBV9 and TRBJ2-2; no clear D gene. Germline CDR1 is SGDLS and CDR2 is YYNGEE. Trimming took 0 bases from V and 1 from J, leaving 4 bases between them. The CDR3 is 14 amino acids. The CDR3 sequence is CASSVGRNTGELFF. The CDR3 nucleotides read TGTGCCAGCAGCGTAGGCAGGAACACCGGGGAGCTGTTTTTT.

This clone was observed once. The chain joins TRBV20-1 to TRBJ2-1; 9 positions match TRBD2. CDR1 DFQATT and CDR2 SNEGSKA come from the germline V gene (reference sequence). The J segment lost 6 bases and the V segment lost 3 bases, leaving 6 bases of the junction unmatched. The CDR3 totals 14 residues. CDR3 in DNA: TGCAGTGCTAGTGTAGCGGGGGTCCTCAATGAGCAGTTCTTC. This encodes CSASVAGVLNEQFF.

The CDR3 loop reads CSVDSSGVEAFF. Written as DNA, the CDR3 is TGCAGCGTTGATTCCTCGGGGGTTGAAGCTTTCTTT. V gene TRBV29-1 combines with J gene TRBJ1-1; weak D call: TRBD1 (5 bases). Per the germline V gene, CDR1 is SQVTM and CDR2 is ANQGSEA. CDR3 length: 12 amino acids. The V end was cut by 3 bases, the J end by 7 bases, with 12 bases between.

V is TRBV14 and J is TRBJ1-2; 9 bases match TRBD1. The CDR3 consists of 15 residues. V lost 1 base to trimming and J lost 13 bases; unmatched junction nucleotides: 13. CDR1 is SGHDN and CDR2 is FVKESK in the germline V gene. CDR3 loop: CASSQGRQGVFDSTF. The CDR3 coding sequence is TGTGCCAGCAGCCAAGGAAGACAGGGGGTTTTTGATTCCACCTTC. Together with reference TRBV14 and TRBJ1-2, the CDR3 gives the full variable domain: EAGVTQFPSHSVIEKGQTVTLRCDPISGHDNLYWYRRVMGKEIKFLLHFVKESKQDESGMPNNRFLAERTGGTYSTLKVQPAELEDSGVYFCASSQGRQGVFDSTFGSGTRLTVV.

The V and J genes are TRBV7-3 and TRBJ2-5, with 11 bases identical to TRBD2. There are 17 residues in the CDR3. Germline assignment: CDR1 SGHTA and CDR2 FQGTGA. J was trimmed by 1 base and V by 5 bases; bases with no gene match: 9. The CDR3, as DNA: TGTGCCAGCAGCCCCCGCCCCACTAGCGGGAGCCAAGAGACCCAGTACTTC. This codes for CASSPRPTSGSQETQYF.

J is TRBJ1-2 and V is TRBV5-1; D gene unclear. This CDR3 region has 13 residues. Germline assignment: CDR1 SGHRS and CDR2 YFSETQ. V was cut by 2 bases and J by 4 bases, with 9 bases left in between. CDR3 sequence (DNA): TGCGCCAGCAGCTTCGCGACCAGCTATGGCTACACCTTC. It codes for CASSFATSYGYTF. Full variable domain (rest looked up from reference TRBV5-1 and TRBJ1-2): KAGVTQTPRYLIKTRGQQVTLSCSPISGHRSVSWYQQTPGQGLQFLFEYFSETQRNKGNFPGRFSGRQFSNSRSEMNVSTLELGDSALYLCASSFATSYGYTFGSGTRLTVV.

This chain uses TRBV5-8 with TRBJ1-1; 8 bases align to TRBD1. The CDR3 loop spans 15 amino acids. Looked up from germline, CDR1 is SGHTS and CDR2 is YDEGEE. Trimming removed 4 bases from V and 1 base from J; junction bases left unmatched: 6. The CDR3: CASSPPGTGNTEAFF. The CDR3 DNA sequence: TGTGCCAGCAGCCCCCCCGGGACAGGGAACACTGAAGCTTTCTTT.

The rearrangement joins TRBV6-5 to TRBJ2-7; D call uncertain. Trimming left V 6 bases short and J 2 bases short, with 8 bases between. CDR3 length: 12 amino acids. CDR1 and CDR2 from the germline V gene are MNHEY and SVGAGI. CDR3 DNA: TGTGCCAGCAGAGGCGGAACCTACGAGCAGTACTTC. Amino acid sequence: CASRGGTYEQYF.

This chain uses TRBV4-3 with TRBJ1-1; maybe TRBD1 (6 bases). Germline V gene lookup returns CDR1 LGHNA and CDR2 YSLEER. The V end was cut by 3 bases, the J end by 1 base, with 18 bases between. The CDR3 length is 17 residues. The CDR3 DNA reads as TGCGCCAGCAGCCACACCCTGGGCGGGGGGCCGAACACTGAAGCTTTCTTT. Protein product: CASSHTLGGGPNTEAFF.

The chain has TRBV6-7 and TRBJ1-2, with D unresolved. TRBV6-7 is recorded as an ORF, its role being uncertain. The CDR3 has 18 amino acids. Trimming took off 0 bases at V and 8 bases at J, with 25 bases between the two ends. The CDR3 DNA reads TGTGCCAGCAGTTACTCTTCGATTCAGGCATTATACGTCTACGGCTACACCTTC. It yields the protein CASSYSSIQALYVYGYTF.

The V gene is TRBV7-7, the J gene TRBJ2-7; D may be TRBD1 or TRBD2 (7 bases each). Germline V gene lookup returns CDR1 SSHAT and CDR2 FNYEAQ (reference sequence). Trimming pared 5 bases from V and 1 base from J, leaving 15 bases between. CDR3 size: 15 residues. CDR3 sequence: CASSEGAGASYEQYF. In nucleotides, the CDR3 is TGTGCCAGCAGCGAGGGGGCGGGGGCGTCCTACGAGCAGTACTTC.